This is a list of T cell receptor beta chains from one sample in a study of blood T cell repertoires in COVID-19. Clones were sequenced by immunoSEQ multiplex PCR, and TCRdb holds only the in-frame ones, with some missing. This sample has 90,000 or so clones, with approximately 83% found just once. What was sequenced was peripheral blood. Receptors originate from a man aged 60-69 years with acute or convalescent COVID-19. Both conserved end residues are part of each CDR3. Each record gives: J gene, D gene, V gene, CDR3 protein, CDR3 DNA. The D gene is left open where the match is weak.

TRBJ1-2	NA	TRBV6-2/TRBV6-3	CASSYSPGGHGYTF	TGTGCCAGCAGTTACTCGCCGGGAGGCCATGGCTACACCTTC
TRBJ1-1	TRBD1	TRBV7-8	CASSFGQANTEAFF	TGTGCCAGCAGCTTCGGACAGGCAAACACTGAAGCTTTCTTT
TRBJ2-7	TRBD1	TRBV4-1	CASSLVGQGYEQYF	TGCGCCAGCAGCTTAGTCGGACAGGGCTACGAGCAGTACTTC
TRBJ1-5	NA	TRBV5-1	CASSLDSVTPQHF	TGCGCCAGCAGCTTGGATTCGGTGACTCCCCAGCATTTT
TRBJ1-4	TRBD1	TRBV9	CASSLPGQGRELFF	TGTGCCAGCAGTTTACCGGGACAGGGAAGAGAACTGTTTTTT
TRBJ1-3	TRBD1	TRBV9	CASSLTTGVGNTIYF	TGTGCCAGCAGCTTAACGACAGGGGTTGGAAACACCATATATTTT
TRBJ2-5	TRBD1	TRBV7-2	CASSLDRAQETQYF	TGTGCCAGCAGCTTGGACAGGGCCCAAGAGACCCAGTACTTC
TRBJ1-1	TRBD1	TRBV5-1	CASSSGQDYEVAFF	TGCGCCAGCAGCTCAGGACAGGACTATGAAGTGGCTTTCTTT
TRBJ1-5	NA	TRBV3-1/TRBV3-2	CASSPSGGNQPQHF	TGTGCCAGCAGCCCCTCGGGGGGCAATCAGCCCCAGCATTTT
TRBJ2-5	TRBD2	TRBV12-5	CASGLVIAGQETQYF	TGTGCTAGTGGTTTGGTAATAGCGGGACAAGAGACCCAGTACTTC
TRBJ2-1	NA	TRBV24-1	CATSVGPPSSYNEQFF	TGTGCCACCAGTGTGGGGCCACCGAGCTCCTACAATGAGCAGTTCTTC
TRBJ2-7	TRBD1	TRBV25-1	CASSPISGQIYEQYF	TGTGCCAGCAGTCCAATATCGGGACAGATATACGAGCAGTACTTC
TRBJ2-6	TRBD1	TRBV9	CASLGTGGYAGANVLTF	TGTGCCAGCCTCGGCACAGGGGGCTATGCGGGGGCCAACGTCCTGACTTTC
TRBJ2-1	TRBD2	TRBV27	CASSLRSGTSGGTRQFF	TGTGCCAGCAGTTTAAGGTCCGGGACTAGCGGGGGGACGAGACAGTTCTTC
TRBJ1-6	TRBD1	TRBV5-1	CASSTGTANNSPLHF	TGCGCCAGCAGCACCGGGACAGCAAACAATTCACCCCTCCACTTT
TRBJ1-1	NA	TRBV12-3/TRBV12-4	CASTTGYNTEAFF	TGTGCCAGCACCACAGGGTATAACACTGAAGCTTTCTTT
TRBJ1-2	NA	TRBV3-1/TRBV3-2	CASSQNRINYGYTF	TGTGCCAGCAGCCAAAACAGGATAAACTATGGCTACACCTTC